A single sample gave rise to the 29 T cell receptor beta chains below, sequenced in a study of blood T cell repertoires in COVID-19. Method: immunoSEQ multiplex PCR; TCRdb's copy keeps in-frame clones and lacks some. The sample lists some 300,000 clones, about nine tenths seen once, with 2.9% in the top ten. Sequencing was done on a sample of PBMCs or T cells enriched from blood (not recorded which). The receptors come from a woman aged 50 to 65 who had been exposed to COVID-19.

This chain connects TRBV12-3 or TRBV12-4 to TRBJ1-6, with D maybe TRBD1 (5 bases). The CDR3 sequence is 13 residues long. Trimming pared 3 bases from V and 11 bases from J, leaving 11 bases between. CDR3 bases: TGTGCCAGCAGTTTTCAGGGTACGCCACCCCTCCACTTT. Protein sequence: CASSFQGTPPLHF.

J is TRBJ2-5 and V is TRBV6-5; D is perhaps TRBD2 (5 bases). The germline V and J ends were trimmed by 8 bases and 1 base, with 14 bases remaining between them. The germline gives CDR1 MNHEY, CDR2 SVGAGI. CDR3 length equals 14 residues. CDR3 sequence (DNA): TGTGCCAGCGGACCCCCGGGAACCCAAGAGACCCAGTACTTC. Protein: CASGPPGTQETQYF.

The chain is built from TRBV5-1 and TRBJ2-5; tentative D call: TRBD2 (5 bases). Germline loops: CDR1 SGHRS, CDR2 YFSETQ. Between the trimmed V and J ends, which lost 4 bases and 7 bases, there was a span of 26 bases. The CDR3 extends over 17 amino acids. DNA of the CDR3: TGCGCCAGCAGCCTCCCTGGGGTCAGCCGGAGCGCGGGGACCCAGTACTTC. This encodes CASSLPGVSRSAGTQYF. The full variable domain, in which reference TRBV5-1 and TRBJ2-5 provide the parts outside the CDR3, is KAGVTQTPRYLIKTRGQQVTLSCSPISGHRSVSWYQQTPGQGLQFLFEYFSETQRNKGNFPGRFSGRQFSNSRSEMNVSTLELGDSALYLCASSLPGVSRSAGTQYFGPGTRLLVL.

CDR3 bases: TGTGCCAGCAGCATCGACAGGGGGCTTAATTCACCCCTCCACTTT. Amino acid sequence: CASSIDRGLNSPLHF. The chain employs TRBV7-9 and TRBJ1-6; 10 nucleotides align to TRBD1. The CDR3 covers 15 residues. Germline V CDR1 and CDR2: SEHNR, FQNEAQ (reference sequence). J was trimmed by 6 bases and V by 5 bases; bases with no gene match: 4.

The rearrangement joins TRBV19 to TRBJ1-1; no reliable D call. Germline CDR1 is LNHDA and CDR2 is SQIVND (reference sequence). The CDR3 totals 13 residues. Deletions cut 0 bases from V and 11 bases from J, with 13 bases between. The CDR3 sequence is CASSIDLPRSAFF. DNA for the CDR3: TGTGCCAGTAGTATAGATCTGCCCCGCAGTGCTTTCTTT.

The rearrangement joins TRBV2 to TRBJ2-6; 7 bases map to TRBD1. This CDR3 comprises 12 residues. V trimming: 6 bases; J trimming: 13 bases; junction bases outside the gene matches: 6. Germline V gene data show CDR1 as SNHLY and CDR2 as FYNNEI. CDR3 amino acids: CASSRTGGVLTF. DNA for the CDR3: TGTGCCAGCAGCAGGACAGGCGGGGTCCTGACTTTC.

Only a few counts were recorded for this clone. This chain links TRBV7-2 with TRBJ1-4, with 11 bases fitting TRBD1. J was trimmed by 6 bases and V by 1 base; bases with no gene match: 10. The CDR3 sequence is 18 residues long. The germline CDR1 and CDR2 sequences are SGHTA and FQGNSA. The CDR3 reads CASSLGWDRGARYEKLFF. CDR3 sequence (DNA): TGTGCCAGCAGCTTAGGATGGGACAGGGGGGCGCGGTATGAAAAACTGTTTTTT.

The CDR3 protein is CAWSVRGSYGYTF. Written as DNA, the CDR3 is TGTGCCTGGAGTGTACGAGGTAGCTATGGCTACACCTTC. The chain recombines TRBV30 with TRBJ1-2, with unresolved D. This CDR3 contains 13 residues. Trimming cost V 0 bases and J 4 bases, with 9 bases left between them. Looked up from germline, CDR1 is GTSNPN and CDR2 is SVGIG (reference sequence).

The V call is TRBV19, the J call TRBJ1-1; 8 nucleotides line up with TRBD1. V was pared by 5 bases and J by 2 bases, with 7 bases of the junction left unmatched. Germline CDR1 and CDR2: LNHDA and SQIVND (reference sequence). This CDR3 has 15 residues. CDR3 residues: CASSLRTGRNTEAFF. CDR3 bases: TGTGCCAGTAGTTTGCGGACAGGGAGAAACACTGAAGCTTTCTTT. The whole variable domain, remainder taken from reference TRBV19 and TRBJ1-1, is DGGITQSPKYLFRKEGQNVTLSCEQNLNHDAMYWYRQDPGQGLRLIYYSQIVNDFQKGDIAEGYSVSREKKESFPLTVTSAQKNPTAFYLCASSLRTGRNTEAFFGQGTRLTVV.

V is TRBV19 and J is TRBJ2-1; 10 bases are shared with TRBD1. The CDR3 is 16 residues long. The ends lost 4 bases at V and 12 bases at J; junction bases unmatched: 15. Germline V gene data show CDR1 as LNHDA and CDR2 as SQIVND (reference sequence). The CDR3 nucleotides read TGTGCCAGTAGTAGTTCCGTCAGGACAGGGGGTATCCGGCAGTTCTTC. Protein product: CASSSSVRTGGIRQFF.

The DNA of the CDR3 is TGTGCCAGCACCAAATCGGGGACAGGGAACTATGGCTACACCTTC. This translates into CASTKSGTGNYGYTF. The chain is built from TRBV28 and TRBJ1-2, with 9 bases matching TRBD1. The germline gives CDR1 MDHEN, CDR2 SYDVKM. With 7 bases clipped from V and 2 bases from J, the junction kept 8 bases outside the gene matches. The CDR3 runs to 15 residues.

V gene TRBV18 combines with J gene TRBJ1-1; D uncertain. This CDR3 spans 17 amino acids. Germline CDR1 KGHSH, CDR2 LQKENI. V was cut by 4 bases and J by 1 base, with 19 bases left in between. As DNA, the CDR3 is TGTGCCAGCTCACAAAACACGAGGAGGGCCGGGAACACTGAAGCTTTCTTT. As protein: CASSQNTRRAGNTEAFF.

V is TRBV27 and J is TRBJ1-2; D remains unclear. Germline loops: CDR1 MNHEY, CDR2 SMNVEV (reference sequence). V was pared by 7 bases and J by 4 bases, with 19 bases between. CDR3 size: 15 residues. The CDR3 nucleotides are TGTGCCAGCACTAAAAGCCTACCGCCGGTCTATGGCTACACCTTC. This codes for CASTKSLPPVYGYTF.

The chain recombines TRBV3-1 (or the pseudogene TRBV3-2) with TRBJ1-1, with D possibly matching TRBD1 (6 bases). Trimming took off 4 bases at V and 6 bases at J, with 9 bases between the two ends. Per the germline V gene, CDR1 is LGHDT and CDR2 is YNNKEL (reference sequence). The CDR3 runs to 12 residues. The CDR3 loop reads CASSLGQSEAFF. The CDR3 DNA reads TGTGCCAGCAGCCTCGGACAGTCTGAAGCTTTCTTT.

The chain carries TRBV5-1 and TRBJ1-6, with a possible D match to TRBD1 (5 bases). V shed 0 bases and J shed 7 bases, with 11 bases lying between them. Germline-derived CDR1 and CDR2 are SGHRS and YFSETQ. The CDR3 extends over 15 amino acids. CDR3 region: CASSLEVTGNSPLHF. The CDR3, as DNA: TGCGCCAGCAGCTTGGAGGTTACAGGAAATTCACCCCTCCACTTT.

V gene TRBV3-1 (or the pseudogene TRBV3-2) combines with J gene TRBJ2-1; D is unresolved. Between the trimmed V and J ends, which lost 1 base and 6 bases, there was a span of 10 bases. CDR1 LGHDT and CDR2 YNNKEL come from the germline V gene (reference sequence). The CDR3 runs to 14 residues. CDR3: CASSQGLIINEQFF. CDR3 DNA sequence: TGTGCCAGCAGCCAAGGGCTTATCATCAATGAGCAGTTCTTC.

This chain's CDR3 is CASSFWDRDSDEQYF. CDR3 DNA: TGTGCCAGCAGCTTCTGGGACAGGGATTCGGACGAGCAGTACTTC. This chain uses TRBV5-4 with TRBJ2-7; 9 bases line up with TRBD1. With 2 bases clipped from V and 5 bases from J, the junction kept 8 bases outside the gene matches. Looked up from germline, CDR1 is SGHNT and CDR2 is YYREEE (reference sequence). The CDR3 extends over 15 amino acids.

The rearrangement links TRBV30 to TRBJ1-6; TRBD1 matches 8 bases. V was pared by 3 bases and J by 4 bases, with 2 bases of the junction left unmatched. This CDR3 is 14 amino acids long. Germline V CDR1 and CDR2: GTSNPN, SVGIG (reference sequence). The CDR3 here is CAWSRTGYNSPLHF. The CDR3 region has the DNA TGTGCCTGGAGCCGGACAGGGTATAATTCACCCCTCCACTTT.

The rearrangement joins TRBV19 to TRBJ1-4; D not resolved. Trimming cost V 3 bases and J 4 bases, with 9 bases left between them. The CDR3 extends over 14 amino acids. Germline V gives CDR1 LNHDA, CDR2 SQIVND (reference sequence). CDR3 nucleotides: TGTGCCAGTAGTATGTGGCAGGATAATGAAAAACTGTTTTTT. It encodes CASSMWQDNEKLFF.

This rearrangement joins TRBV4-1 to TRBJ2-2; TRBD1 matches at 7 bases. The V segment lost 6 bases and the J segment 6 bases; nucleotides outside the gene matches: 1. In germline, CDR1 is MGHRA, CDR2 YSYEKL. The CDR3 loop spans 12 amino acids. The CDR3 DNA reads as TGCGCCAGCAGGGGGACAGCCGGGGAGCTGTTTTTT. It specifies CASRGTAGELFF.

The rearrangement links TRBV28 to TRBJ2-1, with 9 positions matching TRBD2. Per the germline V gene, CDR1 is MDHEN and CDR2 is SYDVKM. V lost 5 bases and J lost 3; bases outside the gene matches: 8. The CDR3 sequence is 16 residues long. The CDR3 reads CASSPIGGGGYNEQFF. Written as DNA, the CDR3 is TGTGCCAGCAGTCCAATCGGCGGGGGGGGCTACAATGAGCAGTTCTTC. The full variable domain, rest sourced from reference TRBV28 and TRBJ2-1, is DVKVTQSSRYLVKRTGEKVFLECVQDMDHENMFWYRQDPGLGLRLIYFSYDVKMKEKGDIPEGYSVSREKKERFSLILESASTNQTSMYLCASSPIGGGGYNEQFFGPGTRLTVL.

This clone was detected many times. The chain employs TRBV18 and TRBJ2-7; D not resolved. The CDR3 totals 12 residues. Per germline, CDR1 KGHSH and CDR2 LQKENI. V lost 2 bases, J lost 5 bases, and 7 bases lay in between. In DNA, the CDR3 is TGTGCCAGCTCACCAGTGGGCCACGAGCAGTACTTC. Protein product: CASSPVGHEQYF.

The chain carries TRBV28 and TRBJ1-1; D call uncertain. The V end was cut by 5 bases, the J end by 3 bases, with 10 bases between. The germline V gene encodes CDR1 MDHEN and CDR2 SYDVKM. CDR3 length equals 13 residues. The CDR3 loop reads CASSTRRDTEAFF. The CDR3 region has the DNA TGTGCCAGCAGTACCAGGAGGGACACTGAAGCTTTCTTT. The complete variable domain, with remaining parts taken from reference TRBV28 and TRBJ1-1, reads DVKVTQSSRYLVKRTGEKVFLECVQDMDHENMFWYRQDPGLGLRLIYFSYDVKMKEKGDIPEGYSVSREKKERFSLILESASTNQTSMYLCASSTRRDTEAFFGQGTRLTVV.

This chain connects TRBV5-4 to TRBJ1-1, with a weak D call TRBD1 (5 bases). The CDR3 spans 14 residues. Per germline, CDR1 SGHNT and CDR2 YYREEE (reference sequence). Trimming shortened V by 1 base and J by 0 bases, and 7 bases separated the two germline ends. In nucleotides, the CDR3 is TGTGCCAGCAGCTTGAAGGGGTTGAACACTGAAGCTTTCTTT. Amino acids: CASSLKGLNTEAFF.

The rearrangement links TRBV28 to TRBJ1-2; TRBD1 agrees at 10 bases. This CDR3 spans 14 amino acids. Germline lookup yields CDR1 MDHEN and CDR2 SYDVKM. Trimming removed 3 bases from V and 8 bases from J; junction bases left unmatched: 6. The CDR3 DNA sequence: TGTGCCAGCAGTTTGGCGACAGGGGGCTCGGGCTACACCTTC. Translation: CASSLATGGSGYTF.

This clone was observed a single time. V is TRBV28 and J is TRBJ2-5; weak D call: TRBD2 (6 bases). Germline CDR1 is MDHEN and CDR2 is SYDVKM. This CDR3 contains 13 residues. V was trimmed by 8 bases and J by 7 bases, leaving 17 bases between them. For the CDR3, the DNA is TGTGCCAGCCAACTAGCAGCCGTAGGGACCCAGTACTTC. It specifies CASQLAAVGTQYF.

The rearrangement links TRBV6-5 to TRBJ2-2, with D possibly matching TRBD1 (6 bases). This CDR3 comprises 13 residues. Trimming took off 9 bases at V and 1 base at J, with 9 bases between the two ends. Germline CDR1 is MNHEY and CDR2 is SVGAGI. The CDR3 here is CARKDRNTGELFF. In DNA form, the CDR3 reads TGTGCCAGAAAGGACAGGAACACCGGGGAGCTGTTTTTT.

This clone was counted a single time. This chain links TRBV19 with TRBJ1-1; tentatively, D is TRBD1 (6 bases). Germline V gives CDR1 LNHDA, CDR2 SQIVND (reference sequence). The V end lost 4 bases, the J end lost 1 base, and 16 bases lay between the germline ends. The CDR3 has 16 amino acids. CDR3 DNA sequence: TGTGCCAGTAGTACCCAACAGGGACGGGGGAACACTGAAGCTTTCTTT. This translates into CASSTQQGRGNTEAFF.

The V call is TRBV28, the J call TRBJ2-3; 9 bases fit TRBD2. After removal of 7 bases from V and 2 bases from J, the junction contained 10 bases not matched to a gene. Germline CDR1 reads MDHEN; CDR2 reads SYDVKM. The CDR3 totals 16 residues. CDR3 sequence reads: CASIKRGGGNTDTQYF. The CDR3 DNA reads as TGTGCCAGCATTAAACGCGGGGGGGGTAACACAGATACGCAGTATTTT.